The T cell receptor beta chain described here comes from a study of OX40 agonist ivuxolimab in advanced cancers. Overall study context: Patients were infused with ivuxolimab every 2 weeks at 0.01 to 10 mg/kg. Aged roughly 23 to 85 with a mean of roughly 63 years, they were about 78% male.

Sequencing was performed with immunoSEQ multiplex PCR; in TCRdb, only in-frame clones are kept and a portion is missing. The table records 60,000 or so clones, approximately 86% of them present only once. Baseline, cycle 4 day 1, and cycle 7 day 1 were the blood sampling points. The V and J ends lost 5 bases and 0 bases respectively, with 20 bases between them. Germline-derived CDR1 and CDR2 are SGHAT and FQNNGV. The CDR3 extends over 18 amino acids. The rearrangement uses TRBV11-2 and TRBJ1-3; D is possibly TRBD1 (5 bases). This receptor was taken from an adult with an advanced solid tumor such as melanoma, head and neck, liver or kidney cancer. The starting material was CD4+ or CD8+ T cells sorted from blood, obtained in a trial of the OX40 agonist ivuxolimab. The chain's CDR3 is CASSHHLGQTTSGNTIYF. As DNA, the CDR3 is TGTGCCAGCAGCCACCACCTGGGGCAGACTACCTCTGGAAACACCATATATTTT.